Each of the 14 T cell receptor beta chains below was sequenced from the same sample in a study of blood T cell repertoires in COVID-19. The repertoire was sequenced with immunoSEQ multiplex PCR; TCRdb's copy has only in-frame clones and lacks some. Among some 140,000 clones, about four fifths were seen once, and the ten largest hold 25% to 30%. The sample was peripheral blood. The origin of the receptors is a woman aged 55-70 years with acute or convalescent COVID-19.

In this sample, this clone turned up a few times. The CDR3 nucleotides read TGCGCCAGCAGCCAACCCGGGACAGAAGAGACCCAGTACTTC. Its translation is CASSQPGTEETQYF. This chain connects TRBV4-1 to TRBJ2-5; 7 bases map to TRBD1. J lost 3 bases, V lost 2 bases, and 3 bases had no gene match. CDR1 is MGHRA, CDR2 YSYEKL, per germline. This CDR3 comprises 14 residues.

The chain has TRBV28 and TRBJ1-6; 8 nucleotides align to TRBD1. Per germline, CDR1 MDHEN and CDR2 SYDVKM. The length of the CDR3 is 16 residues. The trim removed 4 bases at V and 4 bases at J, leaving 6 bases unmatched. The DNA of the CDR3 is TGTGCCAGCAGTTCACGGACAGGGCGGTATAATTCACCCCTCCACTTT. Its translation: CASSSRTGRYNSPLHF.

This clone came up once. This chain joins TRBV6-5 and TRBJ2-3; 8 positions agree with TRBD2. J lost 6 bases, V lost 8 bases, and 7 bases had no gene match. There are 13 residues in the CDR3. Germline values: CDR1 MNHEY, CDR2 SVGAGI. CDR3 amino acids: CASRSPGGDTQYF. CDR3 sequence (DNA): TGTGCCAGCCGTAGCCCGGGAGGGGATACGCAGTATTTT.

V gene TRBV3-1 (or the pseudogene TRBV3-2) combines with J gene TRBJ2-2, with 11 bases fitting TRBD1. Germline V CDR1 and CDR2: LGHDT, YNNKEL (reference sequence). V shed 2 bases and J 6 bases; nucleotides not matched to a gene: 5. The CDR3 totals 16 residues. The CDR3 nucleotides read TGTGCCAGCAGCCAACCGGGACAGGGGGGATCCGGGGAGCTGTTTTTT. Translation gives CASSQPGQGGSGELFF.

J is TRBJ2-7 and V is TRBV24-1, with 12 bases fitting TRBD1. J lost 4 bases, V lost 2 bases, and 14 bases had no gene match. CDR1 and CDR2 (germline): KGHDR, SFDVKD. This CDR3 has 19 residues. This CDR3 reads CATSDSQRRDRGRRYEQYV. The CDR3 DNA reads TGTGCCACCAGTGATTCCCAGCGGCGGGACAGGGGGCGGAGGTACGAGCAGTACGTC.

In its sample, this clone was seen a few times. This rearrangement joins TRBV6-5 to TRBJ2-2; tentatively, D is TRBD1 (6 bases). The CDR3 consists of 14 residues. The V gene lost 6 bases and the J gene lost 1 base, with 9 bases spanning the gap. The germline gives CDR1 MNHEY, CDR2 SVGAGI. The chain's CDR3 is CASRTTGNTGELFF. DNA for the CDR3: TGTGCCAGCAGAACGACAGGGAACACCGGGGAGCTGTTTTTT.

The chain recombines TRBV7-9 with TRBJ2-7, with a tentative D call TRBD2 (5 bases). Germline V CDR1 and CDR2: SEHNR, FQNEAQ (reference sequence). V gave up 5 bases and J gave up 4 bases, with 9 bases separating them. The CDR3 consists of 12 residues. CDR3 region: CASSPGDYEQYV. The CDR3 DNA sequence: TGTGCCAGCAGCCCCGGGGATTACGAGCAGTACGTC.

The V gene is TRBV7-9, the J gene TRBJ1-1; the D gene is possibly TRBD1 (5 bases). The germline V gene has CDR1 SEHNR and CDR2 FQNEAQ (reference sequence). The CDR3 consists of 13 residues. V lost 5 bases, J lost 6 bases, and 13 bases lay in between. In DNA, the CDR3 is TGTGCCAGCAGCGGGCAAGTAGGGGCTGAAGCTTTCTTT. Translating gives CASSGQVGAEAFF.

V gene TRBV2 combines with J gene TRBJ2-3; 12 bases are a match to TRBD1. CDR1 is SNHLY and CDR2 is FYNNEI in the germline V gene. The CDR3 is made up of 15 amino acids. V lost 5 bases to trimming and J lost 5 bases; unmatched junction nucleotides: 5. The CDR3 sequence is CASSSGTGGGDTQYF. The DNA of the CDR3 is TGTGCCAGCAGTTCCGGGACAGGGGGCGGAGATACGCAGTATTTT.

The chain combines TRBV2 with TRBJ2-1; TRBD1 is a possible D gene (6 bases). Germline values: CDR1 SNHLY, CDR2 FYNNEI. The CDR3 is 11 amino acids. V was cut by 6 bases and J by 15 bases, with 15 bases left in between. In DNA form, the CDR3 reads TGTGCCAGCAGCGACCGGACAGTTGGGTTCTTC. Translation gives CASSDRTVGFF.

This clone was found once. J is TRBJ2-3 and V is TRBV6-5; a possible D gene is TRBD2 (7 bases). Germline-derived CDR1 and CDR2 are MNHEY and SVGAGI. V lost 6 bases and J lost 1, with 14 bases in between. The CDR3 loop spans 15 amino acids. CDR3: CASRSRGAGTDTQYF. In DNA form, the CDR3 reads TGTGCCAGCAGGTCCCGGGGGGCCGGCACAGATACGCAGTATTTT.

The chain recombines TRBV13 with TRBJ1-1; D remains unclear. The CDR3 covers 13 residues. Germline values: CDR1 PRHDT, CDR2 FYEKMQ (reference sequence). V lost 2 bases and J 1 base, leaving 5 bases between the germline ends. CDR3 residues: CASSLQRNTEAFF. The CDR3 nucleotides read TGTGCCAGCAGCTTACAGCGGAACACTGAAGCTTTCTTT.

The chain links TRBV7-3 to TRBJ1-1, with no clear D. This CDR3 region has 13 residues. V lost 6 bases, J lost 5 bases, and 13 bases lay in between. Germline loops: CDR1 SGHTA, CDR2 FQGTGA. The CDR3 is CASSLAGKTEAFF. In DNA, the CDR3 is TGTGCCAGCAGTTTAGCCGGGAAGACTGAAGCTTTCTTT.

The rearrangement joins TRBV5-1 to TRBJ1-1, with 8 bases identical to TRBD1. Trimming at V came to 0 bases and at J to 2 bases, leaving 6 bases not matched to a gene. There are 16 residues in the CDR3. Germline V gene sequence: CDR1 SGHRS, CDR2 YFSETQ. CDR3 amino acids: CASSLGSGTGNTEAFF. CDR3 DNA sequence: TGCGCCAGCAGCTTGGGATCTGGGACAGGTAACACTGAAGCTTTCTTT.